The 7 T cell receptor beta chains below all came from one sample that was sequenced in a study of spatial heterogeneity in lung cancer. Noted time point: blood at routine non-recurrence follow-up after resection. TCRdb redid the calling of the 5' RACE reads with MiXCR, one entry per CDR3 protein. The sample lists around 44,000 distinct CDR3 sequences, roughly a tenth occurring once. The sequences come from PBMCs, collected at follow-up. These receptors were obtained from a female donor with early-stage non-small cell lung cancer.

The table lists this clonotype with a count of one. The chain has TRBV27 and TRBJ2-2; 8 bases match TRBD2. Germline values: CDR1 MNHEY, CDR2 SMNVEV (reference sequence). Trimming removed 5 bases from V and 6 bases from J; junction bases left unmatched: 8. The CDR3 runs 15 residues. This chain's CDR3 is CASSPAGGPSGELFF. CDR3 in DNA: TGTGCCAGCAGTCCGGCGGGGGGCCCGTCCGGGGAGCTGTTTTTT.

This clonotype was counted between two and nine times. The chain uses TRBV11-2 and TRBJ1-1; D is perhaps TRBD1 (5 bases). Germline CDR1 and CDR2: SGHAT and FQNNGV. This CDR3 has 15 amino acids. The V end was cut by 4 bases, the J end by 4 bases, with 16 bases between. Written as DNA, the CDR3 is TGTGCCAGCAGCTCCAACCGGGGGATACCCACTGAAGCTTTCTTT. Translated: CASSSNRGIPTEAFF.

This sequence joins TRBV6-1 and TRBJ1-2, with 10 bases lining up with TRBD1. Per the germline V gene, CDR1 is MNHNS and CDR2 is SASEGT. V lost 3 bases and J lost 4; bases outside the gene matches: 5. CDR3 length: 15 amino acids. The CDR3 DNA reads TGTGCCAGCAGTGACCGACAGGGGGCTGGCTATGGCTACACCTTC. It specifies CASSDRQGAGYGYTF.

The chain recombines TRBV20-1 with TRBJ2-1; the D is unclear. V lost 2 bases and J lost 6, with 5 bases in between. The CDR3 is made up of 11 amino acids. Germline lookup yields CDR1 DFQATT and CDR2 SNEGSKA (reference sequence). Here the CDR3 reads CSARMINEQFF. The CDR3 DNA is TGCAGTGCTAGAATGATCAATGAGCAGTTCTTC.

In its sample, this clonotype ranks as medium-sized. This chain connects TRBV6-2 or TRBV6-3 to TRBJ2-2, with D possibly matching TRBD2 (6 bases). The V gene's germline CDR1 is MNHEY and CDR2 SVGEGT. CDR3 length equals 14 residues. Deletions cut 6 bases from V and 3 bases from J, with 11 bases between. The CDR3 loop is CASRGPGDTGELFF. As DNA, the CDR3 is TGTGCCAGCAGGGGGCCGGGGGACACCGGGGAGCTGTTTTTT.

This clonotype was seen only a few times. J is TRBJ2-5 and V is TRBV18; D ambiguous. Trimming removed 2 bases from V and 2 bases from J, with 3 bases in between. Germline assignment: CDR1 KGHSH and CDR2 LQKENI. This CDR3 is 12 amino acids long. CDR3 coding DNA: TGTGCCAGCTCACCAGAACAAGAGACCCAGTACTTC. Translation: CASSPEQETQYF.

This clonotype has a count of ten or more. V is TRBV27 and J is TRBJ2-5, with 9 bases fitting TRBD1. V shed 4 bases and J 5 bases; nucleotides not matched to a gene: 2. The CDR3 has 13 residues. Germline values: CDR1 MNHEY, CDR2 SMNVEV (reference sequence). Here the CDR3 reads CASSSDRGETQYF. In DNA form, the CDR3 reads TGTGCCAGCAGTTCCGACAGGGGGGAGACCCAGTACTTC.